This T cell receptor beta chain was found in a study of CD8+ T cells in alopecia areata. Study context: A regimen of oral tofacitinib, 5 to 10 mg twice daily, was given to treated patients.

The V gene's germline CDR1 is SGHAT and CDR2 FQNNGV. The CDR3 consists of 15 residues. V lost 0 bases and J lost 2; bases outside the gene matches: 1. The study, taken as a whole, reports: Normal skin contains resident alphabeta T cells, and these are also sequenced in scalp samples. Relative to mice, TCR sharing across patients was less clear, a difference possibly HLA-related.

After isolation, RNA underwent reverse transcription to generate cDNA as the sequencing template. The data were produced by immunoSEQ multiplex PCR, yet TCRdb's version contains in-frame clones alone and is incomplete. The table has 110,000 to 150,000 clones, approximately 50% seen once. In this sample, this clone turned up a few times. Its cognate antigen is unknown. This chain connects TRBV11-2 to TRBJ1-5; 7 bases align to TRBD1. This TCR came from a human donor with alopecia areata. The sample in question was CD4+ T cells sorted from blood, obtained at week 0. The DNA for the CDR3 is TGTGCCAGCAGCTTAGATGGACAGGGCAATCAGCCCCAGCATTTT. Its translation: CASSLDGQGNQPQHF.